These 24 T cell receptor beta chains came from one sample sequenced in a study of CD8+ T cells in alopecia areata (dated by TCRdb to between 2017 and 2018). The time point label on this specimen signifies: baseline before oral tofacitinib. The library was generated by the immunoSEQ multiplex PCR assay. For TCR sequencing, RNA was extracted from every sample and reverse transcribed into cDNA to serve as template. The immuneACCESS repertoire file appears here via TCRdb, limited to in-frame rearrangements. These files lack a portion of the clones; in checked studies, under half of the deficit traces to unresolved V genes, and the cause of the others is not known. Recorded for this sample are fewer than 200,000 clones; approximately 56% of them occurred a single time. The ten largest clones take up 14% to 15% of the sample. This specimen consisted of CD4+ T cells sorted from blood, obtained at week 0. These receptor sequences come from a human donor with alopecia areata.

This clone was counted a few times. This chain uses TRBV5-4 with TRBJ2-3; no firm D call. The CDR3 length is 14 residues. The germline CDR1 and CDR2 sequences are SGHNT and YYREEE (reference sequence). Trimming took off 6 bases at V and 2 bases at J, with 13 bases between the two ends. Here the CDR3 reads CASTPGHVTDTQYF. CDR3 in DNA: TGTGCCAGCACCCCTGGCCATGTCACAGATACGCAGTATTTT.

This chain links TRBV28 with TRBJ1-2; D gene uncertain. CDR3 length: 14 residues. Germline V gives CDR1 MDHEN, CDR2 SYDVKM. V lost 5 bases and J lost 5, with 15 bases in between. The CDR3 DNA follows: TGTGCCAGCAGTCTGCCTACGTTTCGGTATGGCTACACCTTC. Translating it yields CASSLPTFRYGYTF.

The chain uses TRBV19 and TRBJ1-1; 7 bases line up with TRBD1. The V gene's germline CDR1 is LNHDA and CDR2 SQIVND (reference sequence). The CDR3 runs 16 residues. The junction had 9 bases not matched to a gene; V was cut back by 5 bases and J by 0 bases. The DNA for the CDR3 is TGTGCCAGTAGTCTTAGGACAGGCTTGATGAACACTGAAGCTTTCTTT. The encoded protein is CASSLRTGLMNTEAFF.

J is TRBJ1-2 and V is TRBV5-6; 7 nucleotides align to TRBD1. Germline V gene data show CDR1 as SGHDT and CDR2 as YYEEEE. This CDR3 is built from 13 residues. V trimming: 4 bases; J trimming: 3 bases; junction bases outside the gene matches: 3. CDR3 sequence (DNA): TGTGCCAGCAGCCGACAGGGAGACTATGGCTACACCTTC. Its translation: CASSRQGDYGYTF.

The chain employs TRBV25-1 and TRBJ2-1, with D hard to call. CDR1 is MGHDK, CDR2 SYGVNS, per germline. The CDR3 sequence is 12 residues long. Trimming removed 3 bases from V and 11 bases from J, with 11 bases in between. CDR3 bases: TGTGCCAGCAGTGACCCTCCCGATCAGCAGTTCTTC. It yields the protein CASSDPPDQQFF.

The rearrangement joins TRBV29-1 to TRBJ2-7; no firm D call. Germline V lookup: CDR1 SQVTM, CDR2 ANQGSEA. The CDR3 length is 15 residues. The V end was cut by 0 bases, the J end by 0 bases, with 12 bases between. The CDR3 sequence is CSVEEGIPPSYEQYF. Written as DNA, the CDR3 is TGCAGCGTTGAAGAGGGTATACCACCCTCCTACGAGCAGTACTTC.

Only a few counts were recorded for this clone. J is TRBJ2-1 and V is TRBV27; tentative D call: TRBD2 (6 bases). Trimming took off 3 bases at V and 0 bases at J, with 12 bases between the two ends. There are 16 residues in the CDR3. CDR1 and CDR2 (germline): MNHEY, SMNVEV (reference sequence). CDR3 in amino acids: CASSLDYRSSYNEQFF. The CDR3 nucleotides read TGTGCCAGCAGTTTGGACTATCGGAGCTCCTACAATGAGCAGTTCTTC.

This chain links TRBV10-2 with TRBJ1-1, with a weak D call TRBD1 (6 bases). Germline CDR1 is WSHSY and CDR2 is SAAADI. The V end lost 2 bases, the J end lost 4 bases, and 11 bases lay between the germline ends. The CDR3 runs to 14 residues. CDR3 nucleotides: TGCGCCAGCAGTGAGAACAGGGTGACCACTGAAGCTTTCTTT. Translating it yields CASSENRVTTEAFF.

The gene calls are TRBV30 and TRBJ1-2; D call uncertain. This CDR3 comprises 12 residues. V was shortened by 2 bases and J by 5 bases, with 9 bases between the two germline ends. CDR1 GTSNPN and CDR2 SVGIG come from the germline V gene (reference sequence). CDR3 sequence reads: CAWSMGNYGYTF. The DNA for the CDR3 is TGTGCCTGGAGTATGGGAAATTATGGCTACACCTTC.

The chain employs TRBV30 and TRBJ2-2; D possibly matches TRBD1 or TRBD2 (5 bases each). The CDR3 is made up of 12 amino acids. Germline assignment: CDR1 GTSNPN and CDR2 SVGIG (reference sequence). V was clipped by 1 base and J by 7 bases, with 7 bases between them. CDR3 loop: CAWSGGNGELFF. The CDR3 coding sequence is TGTGCCTGGAGTGGGGGGAACGGGGAGCTGTTTTTT.

In its sample, this clone was seen a few times. The chain recombines TRBV28 with TRBJ2-7; maybe TRBD2 (6 bases). CDR3 length: 11 amino acids. Trimming pared 6 bases from V and 3 bases from J, leaving 6 bases between. From germline, CDR1 is MDHEN and CDR2 SYDVKM. CDR3: CASRGLYEQYF. CDR3 coding DNA: TGTGCCAGCAGGGGACTCTACGAGCAGTACTTC.

The gene calls are TRBV30 and TRBJ1-1, with 7 bases matching TRBD1. Per the germline V gene, CDR1 is GTSNPN and CDR2 is SVGIG (reference sequence). J gave up 0 bases and V 3 bases, and 7 bases lay outside the gene matches. The CDR3 spans 15 residues. In DNA, the CDR3 is TGTGCCTGGAGAGAACAGGGGACCGTGAACACTGAAGCTTTCTTT. Translating gives CAWREQGTVNTEAFF. Complete variable domain (other parts from reference TRBV30 and TRBJ1-1): SQTIHQWPATLVQPVGSPLSLECTVEGTSNPNLYWYRQAAGRGLQLLFYSVGIGQISSEVPQNLSASRPQDRQFILSSKKLLLSDSGFYLCAWREQGTVNTEAFFGQGTRLTVV.

This rearrangement joins TRBV2 to TRBJ2-3; D may be TRBD2 (6 bases). The CDR3 loop spans 15 amino acids. CDR1 SNHLY and CDR2 FYNNEI come from the germline V gene. Trimming cost V 6 bases and J 3 bases, with 16 bases left between them. The CDR3 loop reads CASRGGGLRTDTQYF. CDR3 coding DNA: TGTGCCAGCAGGGGGGGTGGGCTGAGAACAGATACGCAGTATTTT. Drawing the rest from reference TRBV2 and TRBJ2-3, the complete variable domain is EPEVTQTPSHQVTQMGQEVILRCVPISNHLYFYWYRQILGQKVEFLVSFYNNEISEKSEIFDDQFSVERPDGSNFTLKIRSTKLEDSAMYFCASRGGGLRTDTQYFGPGTRLTVL.

As for this clone: Other DNA sequences from this sample encode an identical CDR3 as well. The chain carries TRBV29-1 and TRBJ2-7; the D is unclear. Trimming removed 4 bases from V and 0 bases from J, with 4 bases in between. Germline CDR1 SQVTM, CDR2 ANQGSEA. The CDR3 covers 11 residues. The CDR3 loop reads CSVVGSYEQYF. CDR3 sequence (DNA): TGCAGCGTTGTGGGCTCCTACGAGCAGTACTTC.

The genes are TRBV25-1 and TRBJ2-2; tentative D call: TRBD1 (7 bases). The CDR3 consists of 15 residues. V lost 6 bases to trimming and J lost 6 bases, with 17 bases between them. The V gene's germline CDR1 is MGHDK and CDR2 SYGVNS. In DNA, the CDR3 is TGTGCCAGCAGCGGAGCAGGGGGGAAGCCCGGGGAGCTGTTTTTT. It is translated as CASSGAGGKPGELFF. Complete variable domain (other parts from reference TRBV25-1 and TRBJ2-2): EADIYQTPRYLVIGTGKKITLECSQTMGHDKMYWYQQDPGMELHLIHYSYGVNSTEKGDLSSESTVSRIRTEHFPLTLESARPSHTSQYLCASSGAGGKPGELFFGEGSRLTVL.

This sequence joins TRBV6-6 and TRBJ1-5; TRBD1 matches 9 bases. CDR1 and CDR2 (germline): MNHNY, SVGAGI (reference sequence). Trimming took 8 bases from V and 2 from J; bases not matched to a gene: 7. The CDR3 length is 15 residues. The CDR3 here is CASHNRDRGNQPQHF. The DNA for the CDR3 is TGTGCCAGCCATAACCGGGACAGGGGCAATCAGCCCCAGCATTTT.

This rearrangement joins TRBV30 to TRBJ1-5, with 8 bases that match TRBD1. V shed 0 bases, J shed 7 bases, and the junction held 5 bases outside the gene matches. This CDR3 is built from 14 residues. Germline V CDR1 and CDR2: GTSNPN, SVGIG (reference sequence). CDR3 nucleotides: TGTGCCTGGAGTGTTACAGGGGGTTTGCAGCCCCAGCATTTT. Amino acids: CAWSVTGGLQPQHF.

This clone was seen more than once but under ten times. The chain employs TRBV28 and TRBJ2-5, with 7 bases lining up with TRBD1. The germline V gene has CDR1 MDHEN and CDR2 SYDVKM. The CDR3 extends over 12 amino acids. The trim removed 6 bases at V and 4 bases at J, leaving 2 bases unmatched. Here the CDR3 DNA reads TGTGCCAGCAGATCAGGGGGAGAGACCCAGTACTTC. Translation gives CASRSGGETQYF.

In its sample, this clone was seen a few times. Different DNA sequences within this sample yield the same CDR3. The chain has TRBV4-1 and TRBJ1-2, with 9 bases that match TRBD1. CDR1 and CDR2 (germline): MGHRA, YSYEKL. This CDR3 region has 15 residues. Trimming took 3 bases from V and 2 from J; bases not matched to a gene: 4. CDR3 sequence (DNA): TGCGCCAGCAGCCATCCCGGGACAGGGAACTATGGCTACACCTTC. Encoded protein: CASSHPGTGNYGYTF.

The chain links TRBV5-6 to TRBJ1-2, with D tentatively TRBD1 (6 bases). Germline loops: CDR1 SGHDT, CDR2 YYEEEE. There are 16 residues in the CDR3. V lost 4 bases and J lost 5, with 21 bases in between. CDR3 sequence: CASSGEGGGVRYGYTF. CDR3 bases: TGTGCCAGCAGCGGAGAGGGGGGTGGCGTCAGATATGGCTACACCTTC.

The rearrangement uses TRBV29-1 and TRBJ1-2; no clear D. Trimming removed 7 bases from V and 6 bases from J, with 21 bases in between. The CDR3 spans 14 residues. The germline V gene has CDR1 SQVTM and CDR2 ANQGSEA. The CDR3 bases are TGCAGCGGGTCCCTCAGTACCGCCCCGGATGGCTACACCTTC. Its translation is CSGSLSTAPDGYTF.

CDR3 sequence (DNA): TGTGCCAGCGGAAACAGGGGAGGCAATCAGCCCCAGCATTTT. Amino acids: CASGNRGGNQPQHF. This chain uses TRBV6-5 with TRBJ1-5, with 7 bases matching TRBD1. The germline V gene encodes CDR1 MNHEY and CDR2 SVGAGI. V was clipped by 8 bases and J by 2 bases; unmatched bases: 6. The CDR3 runs to 14 residues.

The chain carries TRBV6-1 and TRBJ1-2; D perhaps matches TRBD1 (5 bases). This CDR3 has 14 amino acids. V lost 6 bases, J lost 5 bases, and 16 bases lay in between. Germline-derived CDR1 and CDR2 are MNHNS and SASEGT. The CDR3 DNA reads TGTGCCAGCAGCCCCAGCCAGGGACCGTATGGCTACACCTTC. As protein: CASSPSQGPYGYTF.

The sample holds a few counts of this clone. The CDR3 DNA sequence: TGTGCCAGCAGTTACCACCTACCCTACGAGCAGTACTTC. This sequence encodes CASSYHLPYEQYF. The chain employs TRBV6-6 and TRBJ2-7; D is unresolved. Germline lookup yields CDR1 MNHNY and CDR2 SVGAGI (reference sequence). The V and J ends lost 2 bases and 2 bases respectively, with 7 bases between them. This CDR3 contains 13 residues.